The TCR beta chain under discussion was sequenced for a study of cytotoxic CD8 clonotypes in ibrutinib-treated CLL. Study-level information: Among the patients, roughly ten presented as relapsed/refractory and around 15 as treatment-naive; 17 showed unmutated IGHV. Study-wide findings and caveats: Having risen at ibrutinib response, clonality had fallen back toward baseline by progression. Contraction or stability on treatment was seen for public clonotypes, which were uncommon. Clonality at baseline surpassed age-matched healthy donors and tracked circulating CD8+ T-cell counts.

This clone was seen a handful of times. Its specificity is not known. Data came from immunoSEQ multiplex PCR; TCRdb stores just in-frame clones and leaves some out. Found here are about 200,000 clones, about four fifths of them singletons; the top ten hold roughly an eighth. Losses at the gene ends were 4 bases for V and 7 bases for J; bases not matched to a gene: 7. CDR3 size: 14 residues. Germline CDR1 and CDR2: SGHNT and YYREEE (reference sequence). Sequenced material: PBMCs, taken after 12 months of ibrutinib treatment. V is TRBV5-4 and J is TRBJ2-3; TRBD2 aligns across 9 bases. This receptor was obtained from a human donor with chronic lymphocytic leukemia. This CDR3 is CASSPASGAYTQYF. For the CDR3, the DNA is TGTGCCAGCAGCCCAGCTAGCGGGGCCTATACGCAGTATTTT.